This entry describes one T cell receptor beta chain. The target antigen is unknown. Blood replicates held 0.5 ug DNA, tumor or normal breast around 1.5 ug, two each. Method: immunoSEQ multiplex PCR; TCRdb's copy keeps in-frame clones and lacks some. The table has about 72,000 clones, 65% to 85% seen once; the top ten hold roughly 3.2%. The source of the sample is a study of early stage breast cancer tumors. In the study overall: Most invasive tumors, twelve of 16, were ER+/PR+/HER2-.

Broader study findings: Most shared enriched TCRB sequences were commonly generated ones.

Sequenced sample: blood. This TCR was sampled from a person in their sixties with breast cancer.

The CDR3 region is CASSQEGGLAGGPQYF. CDR3 nucleotide sequence: TGTGCCAGCAGCCAAGAAGGCGGACTAGCGGGGGGCCCCCAGTACTTC. The chain is built from TRBV14 and TRBJ2-5; the match to TRBD2 covers 14 bases. CDR1 is SGHDN and CDR2 is FVKESK in the germline V gene. Unmatched junction bases numbered 6, after V lost 0 bases and J lost 9 bases. The CDR3 has 16 amino acids.